This T cell receptor (beta chain) comes out of a study of CD8 T cells in Susac syndrome. After extraction with the RNeasy kit, roughly 0.45 to 1 ug of the RNA was reverse transcribed using random hexamers. TCRdb redid the calling of the immunoSEQ multiplex PCR reads with MiXCR, one entry per CDR3 protein. The sample has around 200,000 distinct CDR3 sequences, over 90% seen once. This CDR3 has 15 amino acids. V gave up 2 bases and J gave up 4 bases; unmatched junction bases: 4. The germline CDR1 and CDR2 sequences are LGHDT and YNNKEL (reference sequence). CD8+ and CD4+ T cells from blood underwent TCR beta sequencing, which was carried out in a high-throughput format.

The genes are TRBV3-1 and TRBJ2-7; 11 nucleotides align to TRBD2. Sequencing was performed on CD8+ T cells from PBMCs. This receptor was identified in a human donor with Susac syndrome. The CDR3 sequence is CASSQPTSGIYEQYF. The CDR3 nucleotides read TGTGCCAGCAGCCAACCGACTAGCGGGATATACGAGCAGTACTTC.